This T cell receptor (beta chain) was obtained from a study of beta chain features in type 1 diabetes. Study background: The patient and healthy donor groups were comparable for age, gender and cell yields.

The study's findings and limits: Shortening that was moderate but significant affected the TCRB CDR3s of Type 1 diabetes patients in all four CD4+ subsets.

The authors reverse transcribed all of the isolated RNA, so sequencing captured expressed TCRB transcripts. The table came from immunoSEQ multiplex PCR; TCRdb's copy has only in-frame clones and leaves some out. The sample records 680,000 or so clones, around an eighth being singletons. Every single donor gave one heparinised blood draw, and these averaged around 0.12 L. This clone was seen a few times. Its antigen is as yet unknown. From germline, CDR1 is SGHTA and CDR2 FQGTGA. Losses at the gene ends were 3 bases for V and 7 bases for J; bases not matched to a gene: 8. The CDR3 is made up of 14 amino acids.

The sequence came from a man aged 18-30 years with type 1 diabetes. The specimen was naive CD4+ T cells from blood. The chain uses TRBV7-3 and TRBJ1-2, with 7 bases lining up with TRBD1. DNA for the CDR3: TGTGCCAGCAGCTTGAGAGGGGGACAGACTGGCTACACCTTC. It codes for CASSLRGGQTGYTF. Filled out from reference TRBV7-3 and TRBJ1-2, the complete variable domain reads GAGVSQTPSNKVTEKGKYVELRCDPISGHTALYWYRQSLGQGPEFLIYFQGTGAADDSGLPNDRFFAVRPEGSVSTLKIQRTERGDSAVYLCASSLRGGQTGYTFGSGTRLTVV.